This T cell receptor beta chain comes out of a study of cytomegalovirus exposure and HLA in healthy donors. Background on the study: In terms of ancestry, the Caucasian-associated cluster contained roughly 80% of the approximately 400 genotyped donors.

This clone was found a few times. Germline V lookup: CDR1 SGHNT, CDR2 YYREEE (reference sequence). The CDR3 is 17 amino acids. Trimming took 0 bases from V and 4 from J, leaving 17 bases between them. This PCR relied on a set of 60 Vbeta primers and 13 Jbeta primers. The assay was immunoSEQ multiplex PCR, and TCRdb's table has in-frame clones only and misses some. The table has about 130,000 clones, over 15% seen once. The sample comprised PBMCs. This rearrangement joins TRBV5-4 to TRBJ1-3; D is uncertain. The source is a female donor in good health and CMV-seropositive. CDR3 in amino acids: CASSLAFKSRKGNTIYF. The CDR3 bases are TGTGCCAGCAGCTTGGCATTTAAGTCGAGGAAAGGAAACACCATATATTTT.